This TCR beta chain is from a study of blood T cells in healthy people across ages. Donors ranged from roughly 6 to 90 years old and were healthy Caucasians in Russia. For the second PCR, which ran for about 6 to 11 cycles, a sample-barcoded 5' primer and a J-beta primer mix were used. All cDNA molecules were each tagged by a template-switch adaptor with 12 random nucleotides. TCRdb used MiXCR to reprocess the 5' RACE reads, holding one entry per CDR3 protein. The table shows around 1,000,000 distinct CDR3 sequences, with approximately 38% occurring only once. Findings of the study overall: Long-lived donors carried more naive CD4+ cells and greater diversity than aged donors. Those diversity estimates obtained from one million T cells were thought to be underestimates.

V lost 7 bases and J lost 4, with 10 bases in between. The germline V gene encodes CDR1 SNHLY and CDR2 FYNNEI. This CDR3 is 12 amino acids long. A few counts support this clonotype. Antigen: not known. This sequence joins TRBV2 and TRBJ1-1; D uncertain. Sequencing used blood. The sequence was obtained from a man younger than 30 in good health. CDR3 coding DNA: TGTGCCAGCATCGCGTTGCCCACTGAAGCTTTCTTT. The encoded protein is CASIALPTEAFF.